This T cell receptor (beta chain) stems from a study of blood T cell repertoires in COVID-19. Overall study context: T cells, B-cell-depleted T cells, or PBMCs supplied cDNA or gDNA.

Germline assignment: CDR1 MNHEY and CDR2 SVGEGT. V was clipped by 1 base and J by 3 bases, with 19 bases between them. CDR3 length: 18 residues. How the authors handled the data: Reference gene primer amplification gave nucleated cell count estimates. TCRdb's copy holds only in-frame clones and misses some; the assay was immunoSEQ multiplex PCR. V and J calls and clone size are as listed in that table; D and trimming were resolved from the DNA. The sample shows 300,000 to 450,000 clones, around 87% of them seen only once. Seattle-derived patients entered the study during active infection and were followed longitudinally.

The sample consisted of peripheral blood. This receptor was obtained from a woman in her 30s with COVID-19, enrolled during active disease. The chain uses TRBV6-2 or TRBV6-3 and TRBJ1-3, with D perhaps TRBD1 (6 bases). This chain's CDR3 is CASSYFPTDRKIGNTIYF. Written as DNA, the CDR3 is TGTGCCAGCAGTTACTTTCCAACGGACAGAAAGATTGGAAACACCATATATTTT.